The present entry profiles one T cell receptor beta chain with its context. Antigen specificity is unknown. The data derive from a study of shared clonotypes between healthy human individuals. General study findings and limits: Estimated clonotype richness was generally higher in naive than memory subsets.

This CDR3 comprises 11 residues. Germline CDR1 MDHEN, CDR2 SYDVKM. Trimming cost V 5 bases and J 10 bases, with 12 bases left between them. Here immunoSEQ multiplex PCR was the method, and the copy in TCRdb shows in-frame clones only, minus some. The sample records some 1.1 million clones, approximately 75% being singletons. The chain couples TRBV28 to TRBJ2-7; D may be TRBD1 (6 bases). The sequence came from a man between 18 and 35 years old in good health. Some clones in this sample may be carry-over from other donors' samples. The sample consisted of memory CD4+ T cells from PBMCs. Subset in this sample: CD45RA-negative fraction. The CDR3 DNA reads TGTGCCAGCAGTGCCCACAGGGAACAGTACTTC. This translates into CASSAHREQYF.